The rows below give T cell receptor beta chains drawn from one sample of a study of T cell responses to AZD1222 COVID-19 vaccine. Clones were read by immunoSEQ multiplex PCR, and TCRdb kept only the in-frame ones, dropping some. The data show 120,000 or so clones, 80% to 90% seen once. The input for sequencing was peripheral blood, taken on day 0 of AZD1222 vaccination. The receptor set was obtained from an adult in good health. Each CDR3 is given with its conserved first and last residue. D genes are given only for firm matches. Size is omitted from some rows. Given values are once, few, many or a class for expanded clones.

clone size: -
V gene: TRBV7-9
D gene: TRBD2
J gene: TRBJ2-7
CDR3 DNA: TGTGCCAGCAGCGGCCAGCGGGGGACCTACGAGCAGTACTTC
CDR3 protein: CASSGQRGTYEQYF

clone size: -
V gene: TRBV18
D gene: -
J gene: TRBJ2-3
CDR3 DNA: TGTGCCAGCTCACCCCTCGTAGCTACCAGCACAGATACGCAGTATTTT
CDR3 protein: CASSPLVATSTDTQYF

clone size: -
V gene: TRBV28
D gene: -
J gene: TRBJ1-1
CDR3 DNA: TGTGCCAGCAGTTCCCCCCAGGCAGCATCCAACACTGAAGCTTTCTTT
CDR3 protein: CASSSPQAASNTEAFF

clone size: -
V gene: TRBV5-6
D gene: -
J gene: TRBJ1-4
CDR3 DNA: TGTGCCAGCAGCTTGGCAGGGATCGGTGAAAAACTGTTTTTT
CDR3 protein: CASSLAGIGEKLFF

clone size: -
V gene: TRBV18
D gene: -
J gene: TRBJ2-4
CDR3 DNA: TGTGCCAGCTCACCAGGCTCGGAAAGGGGCGAAAACATTCAGTACTTC
CDR3 protein: CASSPGSERGENIQYF

clone size: -
V gene: TRBV18
D gene: TRBD1
J gene: TRBJ1-4
CDR3 DNA: TGTGCCAGCTCACCCGGATGGAAGGGACAGTTCTCTAATGAAAAACTGTTTTTT
CDR3 protein: CASSPGWKGQFSNEKLFF

clone size: -
V gene: TRBV28
D gene: -
J gene: TRBJ1-5
CDR3 DNA: TGTGCCAGCAGTTTAGAGCGACCCCGCAATCAGCCCCAGCATTTT
CDR3 protein: CASSLERPRNQPQHF

clone size: -
V gene: TRBV4-3
D gene: -
J gene: TRBJ2-1
CDR3 DNA: TGCGCCAGCAGCCAGGGCTTTATGGGGAGCTTCCTCAATGAGCAGTTCTTC
CDR3 protein: CASSQGFMGSFLNEQFF

clone size: -
V gene: TRBV30
D gene: -
J gene: TRBJ2-7
CDR3 DNA: TGTGCCAGACGGGACGGGCCCTACGAGCAGTACTTC
CDR3 protein: CARRDGPYEQYF

clone size: -
V gene: TRBV7-3
D gene: TRBD2
J gene: TRBJ2-1
CDR3 DNA: TGTGCCAGCAGCTTATCCCCCTCTAGCGGGCGAGACAATGAGCAGTTCTTC
CDR3 protein: CASSLSPSSGRDNEQFF

clone size: once
V gene: TRBV10-3
D gene: -
J gene: TRBJ1-6
CDR3 DNA: TGTGCCATCAGTGCGTTCGGGTCCTATAATTCACCCCTCCACTTT
CDR3 protein: CAISAFGSYNSPLHF